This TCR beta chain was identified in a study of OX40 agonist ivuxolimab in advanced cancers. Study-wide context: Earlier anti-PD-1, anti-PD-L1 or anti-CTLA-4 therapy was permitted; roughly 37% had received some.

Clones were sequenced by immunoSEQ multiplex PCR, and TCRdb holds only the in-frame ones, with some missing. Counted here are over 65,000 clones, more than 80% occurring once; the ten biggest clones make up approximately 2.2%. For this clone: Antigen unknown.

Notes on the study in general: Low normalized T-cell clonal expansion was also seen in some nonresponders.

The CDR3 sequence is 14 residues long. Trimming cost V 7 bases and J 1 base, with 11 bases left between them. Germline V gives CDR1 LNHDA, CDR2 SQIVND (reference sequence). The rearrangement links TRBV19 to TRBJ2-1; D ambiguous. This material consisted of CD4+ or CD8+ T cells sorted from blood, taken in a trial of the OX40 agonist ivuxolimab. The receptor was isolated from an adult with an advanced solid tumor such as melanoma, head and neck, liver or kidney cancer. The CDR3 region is CASTPRRSYNEQFF. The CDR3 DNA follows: TGTGCCAGTACCCCCCGGCGGTCCTACAATGAGCAGTTCTTC.